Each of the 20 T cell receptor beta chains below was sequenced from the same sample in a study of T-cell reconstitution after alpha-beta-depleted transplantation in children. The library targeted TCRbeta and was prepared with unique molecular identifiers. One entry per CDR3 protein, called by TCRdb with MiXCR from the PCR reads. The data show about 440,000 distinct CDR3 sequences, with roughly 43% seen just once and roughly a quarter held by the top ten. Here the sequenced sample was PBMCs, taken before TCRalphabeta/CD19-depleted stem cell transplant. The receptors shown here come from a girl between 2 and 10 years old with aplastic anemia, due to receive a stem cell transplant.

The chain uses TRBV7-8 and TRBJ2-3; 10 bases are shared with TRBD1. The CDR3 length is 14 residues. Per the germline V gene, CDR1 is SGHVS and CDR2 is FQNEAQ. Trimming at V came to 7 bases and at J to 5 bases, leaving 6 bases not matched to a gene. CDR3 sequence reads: CASKRQGAGDTQYF. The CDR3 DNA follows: TGTGCCAGCAAGAGACAGGGGGCCGGAGATACGCAGTATTTT.

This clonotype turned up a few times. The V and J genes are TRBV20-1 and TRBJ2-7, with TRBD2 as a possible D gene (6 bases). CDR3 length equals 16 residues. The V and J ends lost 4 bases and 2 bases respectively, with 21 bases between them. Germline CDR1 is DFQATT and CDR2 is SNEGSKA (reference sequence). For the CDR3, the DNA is TGCAGTGCTAACTTCCTCAGCCTAGCGAGAACCTACGAGCAGTACTTC. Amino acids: CSANFLSLARTYEQYF.

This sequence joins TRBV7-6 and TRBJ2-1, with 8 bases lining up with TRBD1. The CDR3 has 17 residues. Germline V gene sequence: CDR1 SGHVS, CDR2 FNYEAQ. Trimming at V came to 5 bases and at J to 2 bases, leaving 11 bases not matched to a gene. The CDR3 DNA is TGTGCCAGCAGCCTAGGGGACAGGCTTTATACCTACAATGAGCAGTTCTTC. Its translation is CASSLGDRLYTYNEQFF.

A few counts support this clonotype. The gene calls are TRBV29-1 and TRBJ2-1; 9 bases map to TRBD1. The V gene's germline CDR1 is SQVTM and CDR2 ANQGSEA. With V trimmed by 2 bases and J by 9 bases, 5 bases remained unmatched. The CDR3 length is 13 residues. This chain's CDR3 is CSVEKDRGTEQFF. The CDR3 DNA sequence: TGCAGCGTTGAAAAGGACAGGGGTACTGAGCAGTTCTTC.

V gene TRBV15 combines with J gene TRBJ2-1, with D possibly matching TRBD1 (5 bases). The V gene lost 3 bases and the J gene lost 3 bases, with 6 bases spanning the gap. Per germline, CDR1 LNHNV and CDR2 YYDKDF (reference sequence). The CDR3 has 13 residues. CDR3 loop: CATSRDNYNEQFF. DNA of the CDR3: TGTGCCACCAGCAGGGACAACTACAATGAGCAGTTCTTC. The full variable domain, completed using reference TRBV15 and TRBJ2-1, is DAMVIQNPRYQVTQFGKPVTLSCSQTLNHNVMYWYQQKSSQAPKLLFHYYDKDFNNEADTPDNFQSRRPNTSFCFLDIRSPGLGDTAMYLCATSRDNYNEQFFGPGTRLTVL.

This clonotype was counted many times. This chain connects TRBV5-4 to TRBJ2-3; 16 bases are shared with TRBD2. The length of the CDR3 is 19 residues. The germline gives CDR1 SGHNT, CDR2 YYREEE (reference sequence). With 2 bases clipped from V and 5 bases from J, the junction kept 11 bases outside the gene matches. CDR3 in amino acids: CASSFTGLAGGDSGDTQYF. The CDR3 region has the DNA TGTGCCAGCAGCTTCACGGGACTAGCGGGAGGGGACAGCGGAGATACGCAGTATTTT.

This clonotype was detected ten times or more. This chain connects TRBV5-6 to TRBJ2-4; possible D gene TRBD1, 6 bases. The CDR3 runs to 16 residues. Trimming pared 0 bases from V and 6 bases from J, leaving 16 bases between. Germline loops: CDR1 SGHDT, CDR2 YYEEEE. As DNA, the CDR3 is TGTGCCAGCAGCTTGGCCATCGGGACACTCGGAAACATTCAGTACTTC. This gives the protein CASSLAIGTLGNIQYF.

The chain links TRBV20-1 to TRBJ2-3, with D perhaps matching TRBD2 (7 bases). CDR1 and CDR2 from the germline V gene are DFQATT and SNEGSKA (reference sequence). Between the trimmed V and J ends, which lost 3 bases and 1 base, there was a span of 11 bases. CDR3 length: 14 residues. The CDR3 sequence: CSARGGLGTDTQYF. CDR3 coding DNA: TGCAGTGCTAGGGGGGGGCTCGGCACAGATACGCAGTATTTT.

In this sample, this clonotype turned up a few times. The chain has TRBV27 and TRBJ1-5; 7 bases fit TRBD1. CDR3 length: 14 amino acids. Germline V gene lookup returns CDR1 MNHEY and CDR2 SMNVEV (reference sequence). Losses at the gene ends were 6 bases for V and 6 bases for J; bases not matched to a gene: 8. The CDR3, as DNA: TGTGCCAGCAGAGCGACAGGGAGGGGTCAGCCCCAGCATTTT. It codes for CASRATGRGQPQHF.

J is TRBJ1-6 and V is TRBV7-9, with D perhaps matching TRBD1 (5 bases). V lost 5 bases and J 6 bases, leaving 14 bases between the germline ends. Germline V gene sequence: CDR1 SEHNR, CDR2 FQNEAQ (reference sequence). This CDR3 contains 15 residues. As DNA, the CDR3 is TGTGCCAGCAGCGTCCGGGACGGTGGTAATTCACCCCTCCACTTT. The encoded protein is CASSVRDGGNSPLHF. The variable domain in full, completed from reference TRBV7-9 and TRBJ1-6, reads DTGVSQNPRHKITKRGQNVTFRCDPISEHNRLYWYRQTLGQGPEFLTYFQNEAQLEKSRLLSDRFSAERPKGSFSTLEIQRTEQGDSAMYLCASSVRDGGNSPLHFGNGTRLTVT.

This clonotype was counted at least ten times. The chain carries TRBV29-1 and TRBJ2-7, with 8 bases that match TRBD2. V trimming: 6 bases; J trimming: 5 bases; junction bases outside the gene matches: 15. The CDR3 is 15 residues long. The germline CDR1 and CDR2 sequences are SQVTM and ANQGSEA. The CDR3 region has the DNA TGCAGCGTCAAGACCGCTAGCGGGCAATCCGACGAGCAGTACTTC. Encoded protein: CSVKTASGQSDEQYF.

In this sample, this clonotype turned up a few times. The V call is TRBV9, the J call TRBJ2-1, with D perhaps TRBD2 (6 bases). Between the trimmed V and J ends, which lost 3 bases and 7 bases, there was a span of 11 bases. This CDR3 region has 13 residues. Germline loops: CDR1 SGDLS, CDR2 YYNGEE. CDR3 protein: CASSARGRNEQFF. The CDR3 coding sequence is TGTGCCAGCAGCGCCCGGGGGAGGAATGAGCAGTTCTTC.

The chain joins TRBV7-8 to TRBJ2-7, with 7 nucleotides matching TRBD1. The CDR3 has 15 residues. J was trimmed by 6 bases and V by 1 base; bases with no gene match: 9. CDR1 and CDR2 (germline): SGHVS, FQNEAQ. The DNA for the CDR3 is TGTGCCAGCAGCTTAGTGGAGACAGGGAAGGGCGAGCAGTACTTC. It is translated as CASSLVETGKGEQYF.

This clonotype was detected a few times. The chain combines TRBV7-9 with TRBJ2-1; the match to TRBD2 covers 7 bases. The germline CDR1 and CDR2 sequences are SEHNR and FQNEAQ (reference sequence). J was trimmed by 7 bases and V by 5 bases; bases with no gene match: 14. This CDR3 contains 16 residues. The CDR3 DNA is TGTGCCAGCAGCCCTTTAGGAGCGGACGGGGGGAATGAGCAGTTCTTC. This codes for CASSPLGADGGNEQFF. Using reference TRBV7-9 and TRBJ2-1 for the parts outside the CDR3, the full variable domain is DTGVSQNPRHKITKRGQNVTFRCDPISEHNRLYWYRQTLGQGPEFLTYFQNEAQLEKSRLLSDRFSAERPKGSFSTLEIQRTEQGDSAMYLCASSPLGADGGNEQFFGPGTRLTVL.

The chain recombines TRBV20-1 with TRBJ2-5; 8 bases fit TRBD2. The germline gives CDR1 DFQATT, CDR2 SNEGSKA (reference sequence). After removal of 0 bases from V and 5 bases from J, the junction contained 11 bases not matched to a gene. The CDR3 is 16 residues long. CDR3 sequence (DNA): TGCAGTGCTAGAGATATTACGGCGGGAGGTCGGGAGACCCAGTACTTC. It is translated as CSARDITAGGRETQYF.

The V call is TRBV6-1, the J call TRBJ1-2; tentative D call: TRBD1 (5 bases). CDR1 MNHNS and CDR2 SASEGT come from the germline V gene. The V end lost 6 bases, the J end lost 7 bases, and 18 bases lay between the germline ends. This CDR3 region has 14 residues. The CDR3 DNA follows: TGTGCCAGCAGCCCTCGGAGGGGCGCCGGTGGCTACACCTTC. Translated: CASSPRRGAGGYTF.

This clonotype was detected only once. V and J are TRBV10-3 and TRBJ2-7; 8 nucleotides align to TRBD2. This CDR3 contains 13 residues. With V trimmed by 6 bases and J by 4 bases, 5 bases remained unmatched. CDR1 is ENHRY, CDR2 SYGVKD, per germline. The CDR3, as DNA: TGTGCCATCAGACTAGCGGAAATGTACGAGCAGTACTTC. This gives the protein CAIRLAEMYEQYF.

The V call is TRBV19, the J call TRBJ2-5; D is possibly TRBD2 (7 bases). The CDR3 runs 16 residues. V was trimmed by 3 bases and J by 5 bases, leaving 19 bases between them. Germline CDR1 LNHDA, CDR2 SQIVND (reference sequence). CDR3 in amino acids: CASSIAGARGVETQYF. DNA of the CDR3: TGTGCCAGTAGTATCGCGGGGGCGAGGGGCGTTGAGACCCAGTACTTC.

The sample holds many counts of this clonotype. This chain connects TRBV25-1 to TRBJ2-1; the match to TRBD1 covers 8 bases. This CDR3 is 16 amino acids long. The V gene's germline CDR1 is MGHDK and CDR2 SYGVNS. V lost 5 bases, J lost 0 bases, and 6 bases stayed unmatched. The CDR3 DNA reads TGTGCCAGCAGTTCCATCACAGGGGGCTCCTACAATGAGCAGTTCTTC. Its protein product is CASSSITGGSYNEQFF.

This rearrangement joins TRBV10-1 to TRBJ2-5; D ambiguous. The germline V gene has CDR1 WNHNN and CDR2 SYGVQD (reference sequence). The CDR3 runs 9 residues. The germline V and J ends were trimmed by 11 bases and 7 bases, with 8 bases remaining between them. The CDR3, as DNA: TGCGCCTCGTATGGGACCCAGTACTTC. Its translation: CASYGTQYF.